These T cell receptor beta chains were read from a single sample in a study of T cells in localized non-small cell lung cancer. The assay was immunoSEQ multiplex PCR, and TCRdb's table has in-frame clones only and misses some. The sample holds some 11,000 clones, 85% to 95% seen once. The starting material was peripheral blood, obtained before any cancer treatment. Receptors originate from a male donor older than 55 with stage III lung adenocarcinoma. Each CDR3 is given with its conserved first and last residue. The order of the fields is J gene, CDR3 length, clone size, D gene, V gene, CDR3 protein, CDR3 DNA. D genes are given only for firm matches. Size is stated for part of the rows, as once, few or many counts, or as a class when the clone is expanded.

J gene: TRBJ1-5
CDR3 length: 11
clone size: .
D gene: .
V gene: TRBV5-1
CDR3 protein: CASSFQQPQHF
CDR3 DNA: TGCGCCAGCAGCTTCCAGCAGCCCCAGCATTTT

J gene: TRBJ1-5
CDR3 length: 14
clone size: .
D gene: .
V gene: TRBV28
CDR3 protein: CASSQTAGKQPQHF
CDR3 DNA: TGTGCCAGCAGTCAAACAGCCGGCAAACAGCCCCAGCATTTT

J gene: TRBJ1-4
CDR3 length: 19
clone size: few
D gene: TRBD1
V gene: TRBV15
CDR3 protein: CATSRDSPFLRDRDEKLFF
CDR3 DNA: TGTGCCACCAGCAGAGATTCCCCGTTTCTCCGGGACAGAGATGAAAAACTGTTTTTT

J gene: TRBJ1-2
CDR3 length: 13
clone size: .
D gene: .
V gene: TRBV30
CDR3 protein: CAWSVKLMSSYTF
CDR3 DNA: TGTGCCTGGAGTGTAAAGCTTATGAGTAGCTACACCTTC

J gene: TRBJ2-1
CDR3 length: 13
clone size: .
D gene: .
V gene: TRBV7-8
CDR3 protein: CASSLGLPNEQFF
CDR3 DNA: TGTGCCAGCAGCTTAGGACTACCGAATGAGCAGTTCTTC

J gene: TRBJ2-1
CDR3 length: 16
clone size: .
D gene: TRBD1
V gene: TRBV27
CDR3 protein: CASSSLPGQGYNEQFF
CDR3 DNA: TGTGCCAGCAGTTCCCTTCCGGGACAGGGCTACAATGAGCAGTTCTTC

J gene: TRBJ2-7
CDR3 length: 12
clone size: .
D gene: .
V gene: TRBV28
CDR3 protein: CASSLLSYEQYF
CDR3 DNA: TGTGCCAGCAGTTTATTATCCTACGAGCAGTACTTC

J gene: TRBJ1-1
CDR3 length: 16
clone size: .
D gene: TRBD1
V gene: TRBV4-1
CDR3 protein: CASSQGVGGGQGRTFF
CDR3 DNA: TGCGCCAGCAGCCAAGGTGTTGGGGGGGGACAGGGGAGAACTTTCTTT

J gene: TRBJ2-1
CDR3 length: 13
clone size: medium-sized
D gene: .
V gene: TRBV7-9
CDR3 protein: CASSPPSYNEQFF
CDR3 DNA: TGTGCCAGCAGCCCCCCATCCTACAATGAGCAGTTCTTC

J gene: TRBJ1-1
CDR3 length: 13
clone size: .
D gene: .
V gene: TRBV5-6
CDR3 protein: CASSVVSTTEAFF
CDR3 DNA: TGTGCCAGCAGCGTGGTAAGTACCACTGAAGCTTTCTTT

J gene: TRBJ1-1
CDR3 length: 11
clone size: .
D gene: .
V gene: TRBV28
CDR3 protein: CASSTNTEAFF
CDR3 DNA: TGTGCCAGCAGTACCAACACTGAAGCTTTCTTT

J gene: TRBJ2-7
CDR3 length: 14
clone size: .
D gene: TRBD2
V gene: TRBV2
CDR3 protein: CASSDGSGTRKQYF
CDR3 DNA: TGTGCCAGCAGTGACGGTAGCGGGACTAGAAAGCAGTACTTC

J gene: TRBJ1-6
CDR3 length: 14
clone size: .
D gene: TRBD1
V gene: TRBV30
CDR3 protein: CAWSRDSANSPLHF
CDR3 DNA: TGTGCCTGGAGCCGGGACAGTGCTAATTCACCCCTCCACTTT

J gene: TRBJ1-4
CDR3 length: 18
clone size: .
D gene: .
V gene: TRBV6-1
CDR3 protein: CASSEGAGLLVDNEKLFF
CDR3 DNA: TGTGCCAGCAGTGAAGGAGCTGGTCTCCTAGTCGACAATGAAAAACTGTTTTTT

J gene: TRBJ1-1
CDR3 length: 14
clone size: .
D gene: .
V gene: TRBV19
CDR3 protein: CASSIQGVHTEAFF
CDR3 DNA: TGTGCCAGTAGTATCCAGGGAGTGCACACTGAAGCTTTCTTT

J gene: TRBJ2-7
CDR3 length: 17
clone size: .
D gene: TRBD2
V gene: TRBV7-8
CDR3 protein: CASSLALTSGSTYEQYF
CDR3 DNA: TGTGCCAGCAGCTTAGCCTTGACTAGCGGGAGTACCTACGAGCAGTACTTC

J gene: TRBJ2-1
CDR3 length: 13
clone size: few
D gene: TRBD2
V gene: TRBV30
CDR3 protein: CAWRGSGRYEQFF
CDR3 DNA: TGTGCCTGGAGGGGTAGCGGGAGATACGAGCAGTTCTTC

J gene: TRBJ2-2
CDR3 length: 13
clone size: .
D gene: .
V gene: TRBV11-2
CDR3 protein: CASSLDSFGELFF
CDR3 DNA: TGTGCCAGCAGCTTAGATTCTTTCGGGGAGCTGTTTTTT

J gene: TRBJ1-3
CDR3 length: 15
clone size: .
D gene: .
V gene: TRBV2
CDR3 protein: CASSSRQALGNTIYF
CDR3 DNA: TGTGCCAGCAGTTCCCGACAGGCCCTGGGTAACACCATATATTTT

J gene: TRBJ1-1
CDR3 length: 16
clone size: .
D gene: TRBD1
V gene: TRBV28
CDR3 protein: CASSREQGVIGTEAFF
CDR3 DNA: TGTGCCAGCAGTCGTGAACAGGGGGTAATTGGCACTGAAGCTTTCTTT

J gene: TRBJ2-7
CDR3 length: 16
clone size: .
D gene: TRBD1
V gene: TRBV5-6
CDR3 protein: CASSLLDRGRVREQYF
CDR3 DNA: TGTGCCAGCAGCTTGCTAGACAGGGGGCGAGTACGCGAGCAGTACTTC